The clone carrying this TCR beta chain was recorded at least ten times. Method: immunoSEQ multiplex PCR; TCRdb's copy keeps in-frame clones and lacks some. The sample carries tens of thousands of clones, around 80% recorded once. Germline-derived CDR1 and CDR2 are PRHDT and FYEKMQ (reference sequence). The CDR3 has 12 amino acids. The junction had 3 bases not matched to a gene; V was cut back by 4 bases and J by 6 bases. This record comes from a study of blood T cell repertoires in COVID-19. Whole-study context: Spain, Italy and the United States supplied samples that represented acute and convalescent COVID-19. PBMCs, B-cell-depleted T cells, or T cells provided the cDNA or gDNA that made up the material.

The receptor comes from a human donor in a cohort sampled during active COVID-19. The sequenced material came from peripheral blood. The V gene is TRBV13, the J gene TRBJ2-7; 7 bases map to TRBD1. CDR3 region: CASSSNRGEQYF. In DNA form, the CDR3 reads TGTGCCAGCAGCTCTAACAGGGGCGAGCAGTACTTC. Supplemented by reference TRBV13 and TRBJ2-7, the full variable domain reads AAGVIQSPRHLIKEKRETATLKCYPIPRHDTVYWYQQGPGQDPQFLISFYEKMQSDKGSIPDRFSAQQFSDYHSELNMSSLELGDSALYFCASSSNRGEQYFGPGTRLTVT.